This T cell receptor (beta chain) was sequenced for a study of CD8+CD57+ T cells in acquired aplastic anemia. Study-level background: Each DNA sample taken from sorted CD4+ and CD8+ cells came to 3 to 4 ug on average.

Profiles of TCR beta VDJ and CDR3 were generated from a genomic DNA template. TCRdb reprocessed the reads with MiXCR, giving one entry per CDR3 protein. The sample holds about 160,000 distinct CDR3 sequences, more than 40% seen once. This clonotype was counted at least ten times. The antigen remains unidentified. Findings of the study overall: The study identified almost 30 CD8+ CDR3 sequences shared by patients and controls. Patients showed no significant difference from controls in CD8+ Simpson's diversity.

Sequencing involved patients with CD8+CD57+ cell expansion previously shown by flow cytometry. Acquired aplastic anemia of severe grade affected all patients. Source material: sorted CD4+, CD8+, or CD8+CD57+ T cells (not recorded which) from PBMCs. The receptor was isolated from a human donor with aplastic anemia.

This CDR3 reads CASSLWEGPYEQYF. The CDR3 coding sequence is TGTGCCAGCAGCTTATGGGAGGGCCCCTACGAGCAGTACTTC. The chain has TRBV7-8 and TRBJ2-7; 7 nucleotides line up with TRBD2. In germline, CDR1 is SGHVS, CDR2 FQNEAQ. The CDR3 spans 14 residues. The V segment lost 2 bases and the J segment 2 bases; nucleotides outside the gene matches: 3.